The 24 T cell receptor beta chains presented below share a single source sample, sequenced in a study of blood T cell repertoires in COVID-19. Produced via immunoSEQ multiplex PCR; TCRdb's table is partial and in-frame only. Of about 210,000 clones listed, 75% to 90% are singletons. Sequenced sample: PBMCs or T cells enriched from blood (not recorded which). These receptor sequences come from a woman aged 30 to 39 who had been exposed to COVID-19.

The chain links TRBV7-8 to TRBJ1-5; perhaps TRBD1 as D (5 bases). This CDR3 comprises 18 residues. V was clipped by 1 base and J by 0 bases, with 16 bases between them. CDR1 and CDR2 from the germline V gene are SGHVS and FQNEAQ. CDR3 bases: TGTGCCAGCAGCTTAGTGGGTGACAGACTGTATAGCAATCAGCCCCAGCATTTT. Protein sequence: CASSLVGDRLYSNQPQHF. The whole variable domain, remainder taken from reference TRBV7-8 and TRBJ1-5, is GAGVSQSPRYKVAKRGQDVALRCDPISGHVSLFWYQQALGQGPEFLTYFQNEAQLDKSGLPSDRFFAERPEGSVSTLKIQRTQQEDSAVYLCASSLVGDRLYSNQPQHFGDGTRLSIL.

V is TRBV27 and J is TRBJ1-2; D unclear. The CDR3 is 14 residues long. Per the germline V gene, CDR1 is MNHEY and CDR2 is SMNVEV (reference sequence). Trimming cost V 3 bases and J 9 bases, with 17 bases left between them. The CDR3 protein is CASSLVGSPISYTF. As DNA, the CDR3 is TGTGCCAGCAGTTTGGTAGGGAGTCCCATAAGCTACACCTTC.

The V gene is TRBV2, the J gene TRBJ2-3; weak D call: TRBD2 (6 bases). The germline V gene has CDR1 SNHLY and CDR2 FYNNEI. The CDR3 covers 15 residues. V lost 4 bases and J 5 bases, leaving 16 bases between the germline ends. The CDR3 loop reads CASSGGWRGIDTQYF. In DNA, the CDR3 is TGTGCCAGCAGTGGGGGTTGGAGGGGAATAGATACGCAGTATTTT. The full variable domain, completed using reference TRBV2 and TRBJ2-3, is EPEVTQTPSHQVTQMGQEVILRCVPISNHLYFYWYRQILGQKVEFLVSFYNNEISEKSEIFDDQFSVERPDGSNFTLKIRSTKLEDSAMYFCASSGGWRGIDTQYFGPGTRLTVL.

The chain combines TRBV7-3 with TRBJ1-1; no clear D gene. The CDR3 length is 13 residues. V shed 6 bases and J shed 1 base, with 9 bases lying between them. Germline V gene sequence: CDR1 SGHTA, CDR2 FQGTGA. In DNA, the CDR3 is TGTGCCAGCAGTTACACACCGAACACTGAAGCTTTCTTT. Translating gives CASSYTPNTEAFF. Looking up the rest from reference TRBV7-3 and TRBJ1-1 gives the full variable domain: GAGVSQTPSNKVTEKGKYVELRCDPISGHTALYWYRQSLGQGPEFLIYFQGTGAADDSGLPNDRFFAVRPEGSVSTLKIQRTERGDSAVYLCASSYTPNTEAFFGQGTRLTVV.

This clone was seen once. Here the CDR3 DNA reads TGTGCCTGGAGTGTAGAACAGGAAGCTTTCTTT. Translation gives CAWSVEQEAFF. V gene TRBV30 combines with J gene TRBJ1-1; D gene uncertain. Germline V gene sequence: CDR1 GTSNPN, CDR2 SVGIG (reference sequence). Trimming pared 0 bases from V and 8 bases from J, leaving 7 bases between. The CDR3 is 11 residues long. Full variable domain (missing parts from reference TRBV30 and TRBJ1-1): SQTIHQWPATLVQPVGSPLSLECTVEGTSNPNLYWYRQAAGRGLQLLFYSVGIGQISSEVPQNLSASRPQDRQFILSSKKLLLSDSGFYLCAWSVEQEAFFGQGTRLTVV.

This rearrangement joins TRBV9 to TRBJ2-1; 9 bases align to TRBD2. The CDR3 has 16 residues. The ends lost 0 bases at V and 9 bases at J; junction bases unmatched: 10. Germline V gene sequence: CDR1 SGDLS, CDR2 YYNGEE. The DNA for the CDR3 is TGTGCCAGCAGCGTAGTGCTAGCGGGGTTGACGAGTGAGCAGTTCTTC. Protein: CASSVVLAGLTSEQFF.

This clone appeared a single time. V and J are TRBV13 and TRBJ2-7, with D possibly matching TRBD1 (5 bases). This CDR3 has 14 residues. Trimming cost V 4 bases and J 3 bases, with 13 bases left between them. Germline CDR1 reads PRHDT; CDR2 reads FYEKMQ (reference sequence). For the CDR3, the DNA is TGTGCCAGCAGCTCCCAGACAGATTTCTACGAGCAGTACTTC. The encoded protein is CASSSQTDFYEQYF.

The chain uses TRBV19 and TRBJ2-3, with D tentatively TRBD1 (6 bases). Trimming cost V 7 bases and J 2 bases, with 10 bases left between them. CDR1 is LNHDA, CDR2 SQIVND, per germline (reference sequence). This CDR3 comprises 13 residues. Here the CDR3 DNA reads TGTGCCAGTACTGACAGGAACACAGATACGCAGTATTTT. Translation: CASTDRNTDTQYF.

This clone was counted ten times or more. V is TRBV5-1 and J is TRBJ2-7, with TRBD1 matching 8 bases. CDR1 is SGHRS, CDR2 YFSETQ, per germline. The CDR3 has 16 residues. Trimming cost V 1 base and J 3 bases; bases outside gene matches: 9. CDR3 sequence: CASSLLGDGQGYEQYF. The CDR3 DNA is TGCGCCAGCAGCTTGCTGGGTGATGGACAGGGCTACGAGCAGTACTTC.

CDR3 protein: CASSSLGYTF. CDR3 sequence (DNA): TGTGCCAGTAGTTCCTTGGGCTACACCTTC. The V call is TRBV19, the J call TRBJ1-2, with no clear D. Germline values: CDR1 LNHDA, CDR2 SQIVND (reference sequence). V lost 5 bases to trimming and J lost 8 bases, with 6 bases between them. The CDR3 loop spans 10 amino acids.

The rearrangement joins TRBV5-1 to TRBJ1-6, with D possibly TRBD1 on 5 matching bases. The length of the CDR3 is 14 residues. Germline V gene sequence: CDR1 SGHRS, CDR2 YFSETQ. Trimming pared 0 bases from V and 5 bases from J, leaving 6 bases between. The CDR3 DNA follows: TGCGCCAGCAGCTTGGACAGGAATAATTCACCCCTCCACTTT. This gives the protein CASSLDRNNSPLHF.

This chain connects TRBV29-1 to TRBJ1-2, with 11 bases lining up with TRBD1. The V segment lost 2 bases and the J segment 4 bases; nucleotides outside the gene matches: 6. This CDR3 has 15 amino acids. Germline V CDR1 and CDR2: SQVTM, ANQGSEA. In nucleotides, the CDR3 is TGCAGCGTTGAACATTTGGGGACAGGGGGCTATGGCTACACCTTC. Protein sequence: CSVEHLGTGGYGYTF.

The rearrangement joins TRBV19 to TRBJ2-4, with a possible D match to TRBD1 (5 bases). V gave up 3 bases and J gave up 7 bases, with 16 bases separating them. This CDR3 is 15 amino acids long. Germline V gene sequence: CDR1 LNHDA, CDR2 SQIVND (reference sequence). The CDR3 is CASSMTLPRVNIQYF. The CDR3 DNA sequence: TGTGCCAGTAGTATGACCCTCCCCAGGGTCAACATTCAGTACTTC. The full variable domain, with the rest looked up from reference TRBV19 and TRBJ2-4, is DGGITQSPKYLFRKEGQNVTLSCEQNLNHDAMYWYRQDPGQGLRLIYYSQIVNDFQKGDIAEGYSVSREKKESFPLTVTSAQKNPTAFYLCASSMTLPRVNIQYFGAGTRLSVL.

In this sample, this clone turned up a few times. The chain joins TRBV5-1 to TRBJ2-3, with 12 nucleotides matching TRBD2. V gave up 4 bases and J gave up 4 bases; unmatched junction bases: 7. The germline V gene encodes CDR1 SGHRS and CDR2 YFSETQ. The CDR3 has 16 residues. CDR3 amino acids: CASSANGLAGSDTQYF. In DNA, the CDR3 is TGCGCCAGCAGCGCCAACGGACTAGCGGGGTCAGATACGCAGTATTTT.

This sequence joins TRBV9 and TRBJ1-2; the D is unclear. Germline values: CDR1 SGDLS, CDR2 YYNGEE. The CDR3 contains 12 residues. Trimming pared 4 bases from V and 4 bases from J, leaving 8 bases between. In DNA form, the CDR3 reads TGTGCCAGCAGCCTGGAGGCCTATGGCTACACCTTC. This encodes CASSLEAYGYTF. Full variable domain (remainder filled in from reference TRBV9 and TRBJ1-2): DSGVTQTPKHLITATGQRVTLRCSPRSGDLSVYWYQQSLDQGLQFLIQYYNGEERAKGNILERFSAQQFPDLHSELNLSSLELGDSALYFCASSLEAYGYTFGSGTRLTVV.

The genes are TRBV27 and TRBJ1-2; D perhaps matches TRBD1 (6 bases). V lost 8 bases and J 8 bases, leaving 6 bases between the germline ends. The CDR3 is 9 amino acids. CDR1 and CDR2 from the germline V gene are MNHEY and SMNVEV (reference sequence). CDR3 residues: CASGGGYTF. CDR3 nucleotides: TGTGCCAGCGGGGGCGGCTACACCTTC.

The V call is TRBV4-2, the J call TRBJ1-3; the D gene is possibly TRBD1 (6 bases). The CDR3 covers 19 residues. The ends were cut back, 0 bases at V and 0 bases at J, with 18 bases in the middle. Germline V gene lookup returns CDR1 LGHNA and CDR2 YNFKEQ. This CDR3 is CASSQEPRGAGSSGNTIYF. CDR3 bases: TGTGCCAGCAGCCAAGAGCCCCGGGGGGCCGGGAGCTCTGGAAACACCATATATTTT.

This chain joins TRBV28 and TRBJ1-1, with 7 bases aligning to TRBD1. Germline CDR1 and CDR2: MDHEN and SYDVKM. The junction had 10 bases not matched to a gene; V was cut back by 8 bases and J by 1 base. The CDR3 length is 15 residues. The CDR3 region has the DNA TGTGCCAGCCAATCTCCAAGACAGGGGAACACTGAAGCTTTCTTT. It translates to CASQSPRQGNTEAFF.

This chain connects TRBV6-5 to TRBJ1-1, with D perhaps matching TRBD1 (6 bases). The V gene's germline CDR1 is MNHEY and CDR2 SVGAGI. The CDR3 has 15 amino acids. Trimming removed 1 base from V and 0 bases from J, with 9 bases in between. The CDR3 nucleotides are TGTGCCAGCAGTTACTGGGGGCCCATGAACACTGAAGCTTTCTTT. It translates to CASSYWGPMNTEAFF.

The chain has TRBV29-1 and TRBJ1-2; TRBD1 is a possible D gene (6 bases). The CDR3 loop spans 16 amino acids. Germline-derived CDR1 and CDR2 are SQVTM and ANQGSEA. Trimming left V 4 bases short and J 3 bases short, with 21 bases between. CDR3 coding DNA: TGCAGCGTTGGTTACCCTACGGGGGGCTGGGACTATGGCTACACCTTC. It translates to CSVGYPTGGWDYGYTF.

This clone came up once. This chain joins TRBV29-1 and TRBJ2-7; 9 bases map to TRBD2. The V gene's germline CDR1 is SQVTM and CDR2 ANQGSEA. V was clipped by 6 bases and J by 5 bases; unmatched bases: 11. The CDR3 consists of 14 residues. CDR3 loop: CSVSLGGGAHEQYF. Here the CDR3 DNA reads TGCAGCGTGTCTCTGGGCGGGGGGGCCCACGAGCAGTACTTC.

This chain connects TRBV11-2 to TRBJ2-7; D perhaps matches TRBD1 (5 bases). V gave up 2 bases and J gave up 6 bases, with 17 bases separating them. The CDR3 runs 15 residues. Germline CDR1 reads SGHAT; CDR2 reads FQNNGV. CDR3 protein: CASSLIPSGKGEQYF. CDR3 DNA: TGTGCCAGCAGCTTAATCCCATCAGGGAAGGGCGAGCAGTACTTC.

This chain uses TRBV30 with TRBJ2-2; D possibly corresponds to TRBD1 (7 bases). The CDR3 consists of 18 residues. The V gene lost 2 bases and the J gene lost 1 base, with 20 bases spanning the gap. Germline loops: CDR1 GTSNPN, CDR2 SVGIG (reference sequence). The CDR3 region is CAWSPMYGGQKNTGELFF. In DNA, the CDR3 is TGTGCCTGGAGTCCCATGTACGGGGGACAGAAGAACACCGGGGAGCTGTTTTTT.

The gene calls are TRBV6-2 or TRBV6-3 and TRBJ2-3; the D gene is possibly TRBD2 (6 bases). The V end lost 5 bases, the J end lost 7 bases, and 16 bases lay between the germline ends. The CDR3 has 14 residues. Germline loops: CDR1 MNHEY, CDR2 SVGEGT. This CDR3 is CASSPARSGYTQYF. The CDR3 DNA is TGTGCCAGCAGTCCCGCCAGGAGCGGGTATACGCAGTATTTT.